Following are 13 T cell receptor beta chains from one sample sequenced in a study of CD8 T cells in ankylosing spondylitis. TCRdb reprocessed the 5' RACE reads with MiXCR, giving one entry per CDR3 protein. The top ten clones hold under 25% of a sample with about 220,000 distinct CDR3 sequences, under 12% of them seen once. The material sequenced was blood, either unsorted or a sorted T cell fraction (not recorded which). The receptors were gathered from a male donor with ankylosing spondylitis or in good health (not recorded which).

This clonotype was seen many times. The J gene is TRBJ1-2, the V gene TRBV5-5; D not resolved. With 6 bases removed from V and 11 bases from J, the gap between germline ends came to 17 bases. Germline values: CDR1 SGHKS, CDR2 YYEKEE (reference sequence). The length of the CDR3 is 12 residues. Written as DNA, the CDR3 is TGTGCCAGCACCCTCGACACGGGGAGATACACCTTC. Translated: CASTLDTGRYTF.

This clonotype occurred many times. This sequence joins TRBV28 and TRBJ1-5; D may be TRBD1 (5 bases). This CDR3 is 15 amino acids long. Germline CDR1 is MDHEN and CDR2 is SYDVKM. V was trimmed by 4 bases and J by 4 bases, leaving 14 bases between them. CDR3 amino acids: CASSSYRQPNQPQHF. The DNA for the CDR3 is TGTGCCAGCAGTTCATACAGACAGCCTAATCAGCCCCAGCATTTT.

The sample holds many counts of this clonotype. V gene TRBV2 combines with J gene TRBJ1-2; D uncertain. Trimming took 8 bases from V and 6 from J, leaving 10 bases between them. The CDR3 length is 11 residues. Per germline, CDR1 SNHLY and CDR2 FYNNEI. The CDR3 here is CASVVKDGYTF. DNA for the CDR3: TGTGCCAGCGTGGTCAAGGATGGCTACACCTTC. The entire variable domain, with the rest obtained from reference TRBV2 and TRBJ1-2, is as follows: EPEVTQTPSHQVTQMGQEVILRCVPISNHLYFYWYRQILGQKVEFLVSFYNNEISEKSEIFDDQFSVERPDGSNFTLKIRSTKLEDSAMYFCASVVKDGYTFGSGTRLTVV.

This clonotype has more than one count but fewer than ten. The chain combines TRBV20-1 with TRBJ2-5; 7 bases match TRBD1. Germline CDR1 DFQATT, CDR2 SNEGSKA (reference sequence). CDR3 length: 14 residues. J was trimmed by 5 bases and V by 6 bases; bases with no gene match: 12. CDR3 loop: CSAPGPGGSETQYF. In nucleotides, the CDR3 is TGCAGTGCCCCGGGTCCAGGGGGAAGCGAGACCCAGTACTTC.

The sample holds many counts of this clonotype. The chain has TRBV2 and TRBJ1-1, with 7 bases fitting TRBD1. Germline assignment: CDR1 SNHLY and CDR2 FYNNEI. The V segment lost 0 bases and the J segment 8 bases; nucleotides outside the gene matches: 6. The length of the CDR3 is 14 residues. The CDR3 loop reads CASSEARRGGEAFF. The CDR3, as DNA: TGTGCCAGCAGTGAAGCGCGTAGAGGGGGCGAAGCTTTCTTT.

This clonotype was seen a handful of times. V and J are TRBV5-1 and TRBJ1-2; possible D gene TRBD1, 5 bases. This CDR3 has 16 residues. The germline CDR1 and CDR2 sequences are SGHRS and YFSETQ. The germline V and J ends were trimmed by 4 bases and 0 bases, with 16 bases remaining between them. CDR3 in amino acids: CASSPTGTVANYGYTF. CDR3 bases: TGCGCCAGCAGCCCGACCGGGACGGTAGCTAACTATGGCTACACCTTC. Filled out from reference TRBV5-1 and TRBJ1-2, the complete variable domain reads KAGVTQTPRYLIKTRGQQVTLSCSPISGHRSVSWYQQTPGQGLQFLFEYFSETQRNKGNFPGRFSGRQFSNSRSEMNVSTLELGDSALYLCASSPTGTVANYGYTFGSGTRLTVV.

The chain has TRBV2 and TRBJ1-2, with no clear D. The CDR3 contains 11 residues. Between the trimmed V and J ends, which lost 2 bases and 8 bases, there was a span of 6 bases. Looked up from germline, CDR1 is SNHLY and CDR2 is FYNNEI. CDR3 protein: CASSEIAGYTF. For the CDR3, the DNA is TGTGCCAGCAGTGAAATCGCCGGCTACACCTTC.

This clonotype was recorded many times. This sequence joins TRBV9 and TRBJ2-1; 9 bases match TRBD1. Germline values: CDR1 SGDLS, CDR2 YYNGEE. After removal of 0 bases from V and 5 bases from J, the junction contained 27 bases not matched to a gene. CDR3 length: 23 amino acids. CDR3 region: CASSVASKGWDREESGPNNEQFF. Written as DNA, the CDR3 is TGTGCCAGCAGCGTAGCCTCCAAGGGGTGGGACAGGGAAGAATCCGGGCCCAACAATGAGCAGTTCTTC.

Many counts were recorded for this clonotype. The rearrangement joins TRBV20-1 to TRBJ1-2, with 7 bases matching TRBD1. Germline CDR1 is DFQATT and CDR2 is SNEGSKA (reference sequence). The V segment lost 6 bases and the J segment 4 bases; nucleotides outside the gene matches: 5. The CDR3 is made up of 12 amino acids. In DNA, the CDR3 is TGCAGTGCCTCCAGGGACAGCTATGGCTACACCTTC. The encoded protein is CSASRDSYGYTF.

This clonotype was seen ten or more times. The V and J genes are TRBV28 and TRBJ2-5, with D maybe TRBD1 (6 bases). The CDR3 has 15 amino acids. Germline V gives CDR1 MDHEN, CDR2 SYDVKM. The V and J ends lost 5 bases and 1 base respectively, with 14 bases between them. CDR3 region: CASSPMGASQETQYF. The CDR3 DNA reads as TGTGCCAGCAGTCCCATGGGGGCTAGCCAAGAGACCCAGTACTTC.

In this sample, this clonotype turned up many times. The chain combines TRBV6-5 with TRBJ2-5; TRBD1 agrees at 10 bases. The junction had 7 bases not matched to a gene; V was cut back by 4 bases and J by 5 bases. The CDR3 sequence is 15 residues long. Germline lookup yields CDR1 MNHEY and CDR2 SVGAGI. DNA of the CDR3: TGTGCCAGCAGTTCACCGGGGACAGGGGACGAGACCCAGTACTTC. The encoded protein is CASSSPGTGDETQYF.

This clonotype was observed at least ten times. J is TRBJ1-1 and V is TRBV5-1, with D maybe TRBD1 (6 bases). The CDR3 loop spans 15 amino acids. Trimming cost V 5 bases and J 5 bases, with 19 bases left between them. CDR1 and CDR2 (germline): SGHRS, YFSETQ. DNA for the CDR3: TGCGCCAGCAGTGGGACGACAGGCGCAGGGACTGAAGCTTTCTTT. It translates to CASSGTTGAGTEAFF.

This clonotype has more than one count but fewer than ten. The chain has TRBV29-1 and TRBJ2-5; D gene unclear. Germline values: CDR1 SQVTM, CDR2 ANQGSEA. The CDR3 runs 13 residues. V gave up 1 base and J gave up 5 bases, with 11 bases separating them. In nucleotides, the CDR3 is TGCAGCGTTGAAGCCCGGGTAGGGGAGACCCAGTACTTC. Its translation: CSVEARVGETQYF.